Below, one T cell receptor beta chain is given with its context. The data stem from a study of blood T cell repertoires in COVID-19. Source study methods: The assay estimated nucleated cells by amplifying reference gene primers. Using immunoSEQ multiplex PCR, the repertoire was profiled, and TCRdb retains in-frame clones only, with some absent. Clone size and the V and J calls come from that table; the DNA yielded D and trimming. This table has around 130,000 clones, about 86% appearing once. The source material was PBMCs or T cells enriched from blood (not recorded which). The source is a man aged 35 to 55 with acute COVID-19.

CDR3 nucleotide sequence: TGTGCCAGTGGGACAGTTAACACTGAAGCTTTCTTT. As protein: CASGTVNTEAFF. This chain joins TRBV19 and TRBJ1-1, with 7 bases aligning to TRBD1. Germline CDR1 reads LNHDA; CDR2 reads SQIVND (reference sequence). This CDR3 is built from 12 residues. V lost 8 bases and J lost 2; bases outside the gene matches: 2.